This TCR beta chain originates from a study of regulatory T cells in long-lasting Graves disease. Arm-PCR with iRepertoire HTBI primers amplified the CDR3 regions for these TCR beta libraries. TCRdb re-analysed the multiplex PCR reads in MiXCR, keeping a single row per CDR3 protein. The table shows 250,000 to 300,000 distinct CDR3 sequences, with about 18% occurring only once. At least ten counts were recorded for this clonotype. Time point reported: newly diagnosed GD, antithyroid drugs for less than 3 months. Making the TCR library involved RNA that had been extracted from PBMCs. Trimming left V 2 bases short and J 4 bases short, with 16 bases between. Per germline, CDR1 LGHDT and CDR2 YNNKEL (reference sequence). The CDR3 extends over 16 amino acids. The same sample was also studied in work on T cells in Graves' hyperthyroidism and ophthalmopathy.

The input for sequencing was peripheral blood mononuclear cells (PBMCs), taken at new diagnosis, from a patient treated with antithyroid drugs. This sequence joins TRBV3-1 and TRBJ2-3; TRBD1 or TRBD2 may be the D gene (5 bases each). This receptor was identified in a woman under 40 with Graves disease. CDR3 residues: CASSQRDPAMPDTQYF. The CDR3 nucleotides read TGTGCCAGCAGCCAAAGGGACCCCGCGATGCCAGATACGCAGTATTTT.